The 17 T cell receptor beta chains below come from one sample, sequenced in a study of blood T cell repertoires in COVID-19. Some clones are missing from TCRdb's copy, which holds only in-frame ones; the method was immunoSEQ multiplex PCR. The repertoire holds fewer than 400,000 clones, roughly 90% seen once, with roughly 18% in the top ten. The sequencing sample was made of PBMCs or T cells enriched from blood (not recorded which). The receptor set was obtained from a woman between 25 and 40 years old who had recovered from COVID-19.

The genes are TRBV13 and TRBJ2-1; tentative D call: TRBD2 (6 bases). CDR3 length equals 17 residues. V dropped 2 bases and J dropped 0 bases, with 14 bases sitting between them. CDR1 is PRHDT, CDR2 FYEKMQ, per germline (reference sequence). The CDR3: CASSLKAGGASYNEQFF. CDR3 DNA sequence: TGTGCCAGCAGCTTAAAGGCTGGCGGGGCCTCCTACAATGAGCAGTTCTTC.

The chain employs TRBV5-1 and TRBJ2-7; the match to TRBD2 covers 9 bases. The CDR3 length is 15 residues. The junction had 7 bases not matched to a gene; V was cut back by 1 base and J by 5 bases. CDR1 SGHRS and CDR2 YFSETQ come from the germline V gene. The CDR3: CASSLRLAGKNEQYF. The CDR3 DNA reads TGCGCCAGCAGCTTGCGCCTAGCGGGAAAGAACGAGCAGTACTTC.

This chain links TRBV4-1 with TRBJ1-1; D may be TRBD1 (5 bases). V was pared by 3 bases and J by 0 bases, with 14 bases between. Per the germline V gene, CDR1 is MGHRA and CDR2 is YSYEKL. This CDR3 is 16 amino acids long. In DNA, the CDR3 is TGCGCCAGCAGCCAGGGCCAGGGAGGGATGAACACTGAAGCTTTCTTT. Encoded protein: CASSQGQGGMNTEAFF.

The chain recombines TRBV6-5 with TRBJ2-7; TRBD1 might be the D (5 bases). Germline lookup yields CDR1 MNHEY and CDR2 SVGAGI. The CDR3 loop spans 15 amino acids. The V and J ends lost 4 bases and 4 bases respectively, with 17 bases between them. The CDR3 is CASSLKQGAIYEQYF. For the CDR3, the DNA is TGTGCCAGCAGTTTAAAACAAGGGGCGATTTACGAGCAGTACTTC.

V usage is TRBV30 and J usage is TRBJ1-2, with TRBD1 matching 7 bases. Germline CDR1 reads GTSNPN; CDR2 reads SVGIG (reference sequence). Germline trimming cut 0 bases from V and 5 bases from J; bases unmatched to any gene: 15. CDR3 length: 17 amino acids. The CDR3 coding sequence is TGTGCCTGGAGTGTCAAGGGGGCTAGGGAGAATAATTATGGCTACACCTTC. It encodes CAWSVKGARENNYGYTF.

The genes are TRBV15 and TRBJ1-3; no definite D call. The CDR3 contains 14 residues. The V and J ends lost 4 bases and 0 bases respectively, with 7 bases between them. Germline V gene sequence: CDR1 LNHNV, CDR2 YYDKDF (reference sequence). The CDR3 protein is CATSNRGSGNTIYF. The CDR3 bases are TGTGCCACCAGCAACCGGGGCTCTGGAAACACCATATATTTT.

The V gene is TRBV7-3, the J gene TRBJ2-3; 16 bases fit TRBD2. J lost 8 bases, V lost 5 bases, and 7 bases had no gene match. Germline-derived CDR1 and CDR2 are SGHTA and FQGTGA. The length of the CDR3 is 16 residues. This CDR3 reads CASSAGTSGRAFTQYF. The CDR3 DNA follows: TGTGCCAGCAGCGCGGGGACTAGCGGGAGGGCGTTTACGCAGTATTTT.

V usage is TRBV5-1 and J usage is TRBJ2-7, with 9 nucleotides matching TRBD1. CDR1 is SGHRS, CDR2 YFSETQ, per germline. V gave up 4 bases and J gave up 5 bases; unmatched junction bases: 7. CDR3 size: 14 residues. CDR3 bases: TGCGCCAGCAGCACCGGACAGGGGTTCGACGAGCAGTACTTC. Translated, it gives CASSTGQGFDEQYF.

The CDR3 DNA follows: TGTGCCAGCAGCTTGACAGGGGATATGGGTACTGAAGCTTTCTTT. This sequence encodes CASSLTGDMGTEAFF. The chain couples TRBV7-2 to TRBJ1-1, with TRBD1 matching over 8 bases. Germline V gives CDR1 SGHTA, CDR2 FQGNSA. This CDR3 has 15 amino acids. V trimming: 3 bases; J trimming: 5 bases; junction bases outside the gene matches: 8.

The gene calls are TRBV5-6 and TRBJ2-7; TRBD2 matches at 15 bases. V shed 4 bases, J shed 6 bases, and the junction held 8 bases outside the gene matches. The CDR3 spans 16 residues. Germline V gene sequence: CDR1 SGHDT, CDR2 YYEEEE. The CDR3 sequence is CASSLGLAGGVSEQYF. The CDR3 DNA follows: TGTGCCAGCAGCCTCGGACTAGCGGGAGGGGTAAGCGAGCAGTACTTC.

The chain employs TRBV6-2 or TRBV6-3 and TRBJ2-7, with a tentative D call TRBD1 (5 bases). Germline V gene sequence: CDR1 MNHEY, CDR2 SVGEGT. The CDR3 spans 13 residues. Trimming stripped 3 bases from V and 0 bases from J, with 6 bases between. Here the CDR3 reads CASSYDSSYEQYF. CDR3 nucleotides: TGTGCCAGCAGTTATGACAGCTCCTACGAGCAGTACTTC.

This clone appeared many times. The rearrangement links TRBV28 to TRBJ2-5; no clear D gene. Trimming shortened V by 2 bases and J by 5 bases, and 12 bases separated the two germline ends. The CDR3 covers 14 residues. Germline V gene sequence: CDR1 MDHEN, CDR2 SYDVKM. Here the CDR3 reads CASSLRLLRETQYF. The CDR3 DNA reads as TGTGCCAGCAGTTTAAGACTCCTTCGGGAGACCCAGTACTTC.

The V and J genes are TRBV5-5 and TRBJ1-1; D unresolved. This CDR3 comprises 14 residues. V gave up 0 bases and J gave up 6 bases, with 12 bases separating them. Germline CDR1 SGHKS, CDR2 YYEKEE (reference sequence). For the CDR3, the DNA is TGTGCCAGCAGCTTGGCTGTTGTACGGGCTGAAGCTTTCTTT. It translates to CASSLAVVRAEAFF.

This clone showed up just once. This chain links TRBV5-1 with TRBJ2-1; 9 nucleotides match TRBD2. V shed 0 bases and J 4 bases; nucleotides not matched to a gene: 2. The germline gives CDR1 SGHRS, CDR2 YFSETQ. The CDR3 has 15 residues. CDR3 coding DNA: TGCGCCAGCAGCTTGGGACTAGCGGAGTACAATGAGCAGTTCTTC. Its protein is CASSLGLAEYNEQFF.

The chain links TRBV27 to TRBJ1-2; 7 positions agree with TRBD1. From germline, CDR1 is MNHEY and CDR2 SMNVEV (reference sequence). This CDR3 is 13 amino acids long. The trim removed 3 bases at V and 8 bases at J, leaving 6 bases unmatched. As DNA, the CDR3 is TGTGCCAGCAGTTTCCTACAGGGGCGCGGCTACACCTTC. Translated: CASSFLQGRGYTF.

The chain combines TRBV2 with TRBJ2-1, with D possibly being TRBD2 (6 bases). CDR1 is SNHLY, CDR2 FYNNEI, per germline. The CDR3 is 14 amino acids. Trimming pared 8 bases from V and 0 bases from J, leaving 11 bases between. CDR3: CASGRTASYNEQFF. The DNA for the CDR3 is TGTGCCAGCGGGAGGACGGCCTCCTACAATGAGCAGTTCTTC.

V gene TRBV9 combines with J gene TRBJ2-7; the D is unclear. Germline values: CDR1 SGDLS, CDR2 YYNGEE. CDR3 length equals 14 residues. Trimming shortened V by 1 base and J by 2 bases, and 10 bases separated the two germline ends. The CDR3 loop is CASSVSGGTYEQYF. CDR3 DNA: TGTGCCAGCAGCGTATCCGGCGGTACCTACGAGCAGTACTTC.